The 24 T cell receptor beta chains below come from one sample, sequenced in a study of cytomegalovirus exposure and HLA in healthy donors. The PCR used 60 Vbeta and 13 Jbeta primers. Produced via immunoSEQ multiplex PCR; TCRdb's table is partial and in-frame only. The data show around 170,000 clones, approximately 88% seen once. Sample: PBMCs. These TCRs come from a woman in her fifties or sixties in good health and CMV-seropositive.

The V call is TRBV5-1, the J call TRBJ1-1; 8 bases are shared with TRBD1. With 3 bases clipped from V and 1 base from J, the junction kept 2 bases outside the gene matches. The germline gives CDR1 SGHRS, CDR2 YFSETQ. This CDR3 is 14 amino acids long. The CDR3 DNA is TGCGCCAGCAGCTCAGGGGGCGCGAACACTGAAGCTTTCTTT. Residues: CASSSGGANTEAFF.

This chain uses TRBV6-5 with TRBJ1-3, with 7 bases matching TRBD1. Germline V gene lookup returns CDR1 MNHEY and CDR2 SVGAGI. Trimming took 4 bases from V and 5 from J; bases not matched to a gene: 11. This CDR3 contains 16 residues. The CDR3 nucleotides are TGTGCCAGCAGTTCCCTCTCAGGGGGAGGTCGAAACACCATATATTTT. Its protein is CASSSLSGGGRNTIYF.

The chain has TRBV30 and TRBJ2-7; possible D gene TRBD1, 6 bases. The CDR3 is made up of 14 amino acids. V lost 2 bases, J lost 6 bases, and 17 bases lay in between. Germline V gene data show CDR1 as GTSNPN and CDR2 as SVGIG (reference sequence). The CDR3 here is CAWSHTVTGPEQYF. The CDR3 nucleotides are TGTGCCTGGAGTCACACCGTCACAGGGCCCGAGCAGTACTTC.

The chain links TRBV5-1 to TRBJ2-3; possibly TRBD2 for D (7 bases). From germline, CDR1 is SGHRS and CDR2 YFSETQ. This CDR3 has 15 residues. V was shortened by 0 bases and J by 4 bases, with 12 bases between the two germline ends. CDR3 nucleotide sequence: TGCGCCAGCAGCTTGGGGCGGGGGCCCGCAGATACGCAGTATTTT. Its translation is CASSLGRGPADTQYF.

This clone was observed a single time. The V gene is TRBV6-5, the J gene TRBJ2-5; 13 nucleotides agree with TRBD2. The J call may be mistaken, given a closer DNA end match to TRBJ2-7. Germline values: CDR1 MNHEY, CDR2 SVGAGI. CDR3 size: 14 residues. This chain's CDR3 is CASSRTSGGHEQYF. The CDR3 region has the DNA TGTGCCAGCAGTCGGACTAGCGGGGGCCACGAGCAGTACTTC.

Here the CDR3 reads CASSYGQASNQPQHF. The CDR3 DNA is TGTGCCAGCAGTTATGGACAGGCTAGCAATCAGCCCCAGCATTTT. The V gene is TRBV28, the J gene TRBJ1-5; TRBD1 matches at 7 bases. CDR3 length equals 15 residues. Germline V gene data show CDR1 as MDHEN and CDR2 as SYDVKM. V shed 4 bases and J 0 bases; nucleotides not matched to a gene: 3.

A few counts support this clone. The V gene is TRBV19, the J gene TRBJ2-7; possibly TRBD2 for D (5 bases). This CDR3 is built from 13 residues. Germline CDR1 and CDR2: LNHDA and SQIVND (reference sequence). The V end lost 5 bases, the J end lost 6 bases, and 14 bases lay between the germline ends. CDR3 DNA sequence: TGTGCCAGTAGTCCCCGCGGGCTGGGCGAGCAGTACTTC. Translated: CASSPRGLGEQYF.

Notes on this clone: Distinct nucleotide sequences in the sample also encode this CDR3. V gene TRBV6-5 combines with J gene TRBJ2-7; 9 bases fit TRBD1. Germline lookup yields CDR1 MNHEY and CDR2 SVGAGI. This CDR3 is 15 amino acids long. The V and J ends lost 0 bases and 4 bases, in that order; junction bases with no gene match: 4. Written as DNA, the CDR3 is TGTGCCAGCAGTTACTCCGGGACAGGGACTTACGAGCAGTACTTC. Translating gives CASSYSGTGTYEQYF.

J is TRBJ2-3 and V is TRBV7-3, with 7 bases aligning to TRBD1. CDR1 is SGHTA, CDR2 FQGTGA, per germline. CDR3 length: 15 residues. Losses at the gene ends were 1 base for V and 5 bases for J; bases not matched to a gene: 6. The CDR3 here is CASSLRQGQGDTQYF. CDR3 DNA: TGTGCCAGCAGCTTAAGACAGGGCCAGGGAGATACGCAGTATTTT.

The chain is built from TRBV15 and TRBJ2-7; weak D call: TRBD1 (7 bases). The CDR3 runs to 13 residues. Trimming took 4 bases from V and 4 from J, leaving 11 bases between them. Germline V gene lookup returns CDR1 LNHNV and CDR2 YYDKDF (reference sequence). CDR3 nucleotides: TGTGCCACCAGCATGTCAGGGGGGTACGAGCAGTACTTC. As protein: CATSMSGGYEQYF.

Written as DNA, the CDR3 is TGCGCCAGCAGCTTGGAACAGGGGAGCACCGGGGAGCTGTTTTTT. Translating it yields CASSLEQGSTGELFF. The chain links TRBV5-1 to TRBJ2-2, with 7 bases identical to TRBD1. The CDR3 consists of 15 residues. Germline V CDR1 and CDR2: SGHRS, YFSETQ. J lost 4 bases, V lost 0 bases, and 3 bases had no gene match.

This clone was detected once. This chain uses TRBV11-2 with TRBJ1-5; D not certain. V lost 1 base and J lost 10, with 14 bases in between. The length of the CDR3 is 14 residues. CDR1 SGHAT and CDR2 FQNNGV come from the germline V gene. CDR3 sequence reads: CASSLAPQSQPQHF. CDR3 coding DNA: TGTGCCAGCAGCTTAGCCCCTCAGTCCCAACCCCAGCATTTT. The full variable domain, its missing parts supplied by reference TRBV11-2 and TRBJ1-5, is EAGVAQSPRYKIIEKRQSVAFWCNPISGHATLYWYQQILGQGPKLLIQFQNNGVVDDSQLPKDRFSAERLKGVDSTLKIQPAKLEDSAVYLCASSLAPQSQPQHFGDGTRLSIL.

The chain uses TRBV4-2 and TRBJ1-2, with D maybe TRBD1 (5 bases). This CDR3 spans 14 amino acids. V shed 0 bases and J shed 5 bases, with 10 bases lying between them. Germline CDR1 and CDR2: LGHNA and YNFKEQ. Here the CDR3 DNA reads TGTGCCAGCAGCCAAGATGGGGGGAGGTATGGCTACACCTTC. Translated: CASSQDGGRYGYTF.

J is TRBJ2-7 and V is TRBV7-9; D might be TRBD2 (6 bases). The CDR3 is 15 amino acids. Germline CDR1 SEHNR, CDR2 FQNEAQ (reference sequence). Trimming removed 3 bases from V and 0 bases from J, with 12 bases in between. As DNA, the CDR3 is TGTGCCAGCAGCTTGTGGACGGACTACTCCTACGAGCAGTACTTC. This translates into CASSLWTDYSYEQYF. Full variable domain (remainder filled in from reference TRBV7-9 and TRBJ2-7): DTGVSQNPRHKITKRGQNVTFRCDPISEHNRLYWYRQTLGQGPEFLTYFQNEAQLEKSRLLSDRFSAERPKGSFSTLEIQRTEQGDSAMYLCASSLWTDYSYEQYFGPGTRLTVT.

This chain joins TRBV7-2 and TRBJ1-5; perhaps TRBD1 as D (5 bases). V lost 3 bases, J lost 6 bases, and 12 bases lay in between. The germline V gene encodes CDR1 SGHTA and CDR2 FQGNSA. This CDR3 is built from 14 residues. This chain's CDR3 is CASSFGSGGQPQHF. CDR3 DNA: TGTGCCAGCAGCTTTGGCAGCGGGGGTCAGCCCCAGCATTTT. Full variable domain (outside the CDR3, taken from reference TRBV7-2 and TRBJ1-5): GAGVSQSPSNKVTEKGKDVELRCDPISGHTALYWYRQSLGQGLEFLIYFQGNSAPDKSGLPSDRFSAERTGGSVSTLTIQRTQQEDSAVYLCASSFGSGGQPQHFGDGTRLSIL.

The chain is built from TRBV6-6 and TRBJ2-3; no clear D gene. The V gene lost 6 bases and the J gene lost 0 bases, with 10 bases spanning the gap. CDR1 and CDR2 (germline): MNHNY, SVGAGI (reference sequence). The length of the CDR3 is 14 residues. As DNA, the CDR3 is TGTGCCAGCAGGGGCCCCAGAAGCACAGATACGCAGTATTTT. Encoded protein: CASRGPRSTDTQYF.

As to this clone: At one boundary the junction diverges from the germline segment, which might be a read error. V usage is TRBV28 and J usage is TRBJ2-7; D is possibly TRBD1 (5 bases). The CDR3 loop spans 12 amino acids. Germline CDR1 reads MDHEN; CDR2 reads SYDVKM. CDR3: CASSLSRQPPGF. The CDR3 DNA is TGTGCCAGCAGTTTATCTAGACAGCCACCTGGCTTC.

This chain links TRBV7-6 with TRBJ1-1; possible D gene TRBD1, 5 bases. This CDR3 has 14 residues. Between the trimmed V and J ends, which lost 1 base and 5 bases, there was a span of 11 bases. Germline CDR1 is SGHVS and CDR2 is FNYEAQ. DNA for the CDR3: TGTGCCAGCAGCTTAGAAAGGGGAAGTACTGAAGCTTTCTTT. Amino acid sequence: CASSLERGSTEAFF.

This clone was observed a handful of times. V gene TRBV7-9 combines with J gene TRBJ1-1, with 7 nucleotides matching TRBD1. CDR1 is SEHNR, CDR2 FQNEAQ, per germline (reference sequence). This CDR3 region has 16 residues. Trimming at V came to 2 bases and at J to 1 base, leaving 7 bases not matched to a gene. As DNA, the CDR3 is TGTGCCAGCAGCTTAAGCCCAGGGGGAGGGAACACTGAAGCTTTCTTT. Translation: CASSLSPGGGNTEAFF.

This rearrangement joins TRBV10-2 to TRBJ2-3, with a tentative D call TRBD1 (6 bases). V shed 7 bases and J shed 5 bases, with 13 bases lying between them. There are 13 residues in the CDR3. CDR1 and CDR2 (germline): WSHSY, SAAADI. CDR3 nucleotides: TGCGCCAGCAATGACAGGCTGGAAGATACGCAGTATTTT. As protein: CASNDRLEDTQYF.

The chain couples TRBV5-4 to TRBJ2-5; 8 bases line up with TRBD2. V trimming: 5 bases; J trimming: 4 bases; junction bases outside the gene matches: 10. CDR1 and CDR2 (germline): SGHNT, YYREEE (reference sequence). CDR3 length: 15 amino acids. In DNA form, the CDR3 reads TGTGCCAGCAGTCCTGATCTTCGGGGGGGAGAGACCCAGTACTTC. This gives the protein CASSPDLRGGETQYF.

The rearrangement uses TRBV4-1 and TRBJ2-1, with 8 nucleotides matching TRBD1. J gave up 2 bases and V 0 bases, and 3 bases lay outside the gene matches. Germline V gene data show CDR1 as MGHRA and CDR2 as YSYEKL. The CDR3 extends over 16 amino acids. CDR3 in amino acids: CASSQEGQATYNEQFF. The CDR3 DNA follows: TGCGCCAGCAGCCAAGAGGGACAGGCTACCTACAATGAGCAGTTCTTC.

The V call is TRBV4-3, the J call TRBJ2-3; 15 bases map to TRBD2. V shed 1 base, J shed 4 bases, and the junction held 3 bases outside the gene matches. The CDR3 runs 17 residues. The germline V gene encodes CDR1 LGHNA and CDR2 YSLEER. CDR3 in amino acids: CASSQGTSGGAADTQYF. CDR3 coding DNA: TGCGCCAGCAGCCAAGGGACTAGCGGGGGGGCGGCAGATACGCAGTATTTT.

The chain carries TRBV5-1 and TRBJ1-5; TRBD1 is a possible D gene (5 bases). With 4 bases removed from V and 7 bases from J, the gap between germline ends came to 12 bases. The CDR3 totals 13 residues. Germline V gives CDR1 SGHRS, CDR2 YFSETQ. The CDR3 bases are TGCGCCAGCAGCCCGCCGGGGGTCCAGCCCCAGCATTTT. This gives the protein CASSPPGVQPQHF.